This entry lists 23 T cell receptor beta chains sequenced from one sample in a study of cytomegalovirus exposure and HLA in healthy donors. Primers for the PCR totalled 60 Vbeta and 13 Jbeta. Assay: immunoSEQ multiplex PCR; the TCRdb copy retains only in-frame clones and omits some. The sample includes 100,000 to 120,000 clones, around 77% seen only once; the top ten take roughly 5.9%. The specimen was PBMCs. All receptors come from a woman under 40 in good health and CMV-seropositive.

The genes are TRBV14 and TRBJ1-2; D unclear. CDR3 size: 16 residues. Germline lookup yields CDR1 SGHDN and CDR2 FVKESK. Trimming shortened V by 0 bases and J by 1 base, and 12 bases separated the two germline ends. For the CDR3, the DNA is TGTGCCAGCAGCCAAGATGGGAAGGAGGATAACTATGGCTACACCTTC. As protein: CASSQDGKEDNYGYTF.

This clone turned up a few times. The V call is TRBV4-1, the J call TRBJ1-2, with D perhaps TRBD1 (5 bases). Trimming removed 4 bases from V and 3 bases from J, with 15 bases in between. CDR1 and CDR2 (germline): MGHRA, YSYEKL. This CDR3 region has 15 residues. CDR3 nucleotides: TGCGCCAGCAGCCGCCTAGCCCGGGGGGACTATGGCTACACCTTC. It translates to CASSRLARGDYGYTF.

This rearrangement joins TRBV2 to TRBJ2-3, with D possibly TRBD2 on 5 matching bases. Trimming left V 6 bases short and J 6 bases short, with 7 bases between. The germline V gene encodes CDR1 SNHLY and CDR2 FYNNEI. CDR3 size: 11 residues. CDR3 region: CASRSGDTQYF. The CDR3 DNA is TGTGCCAGCAGGTCGGGGGATACGCAGTATTTT.

This clone was seen more than once but under ten times. The V call is TRBV7-6, the J call TRBJ2-7; TRBD2 matches 14 bases. Germline assignment: CDR1 SGHVS and CDR2 FNYEAQ. J lost 4 bases, V lost 1 base, and 9 bases had no gene match. The CDR3 has 18 residues. The CDR3 DNA reads TGTGCCAGCAGCTTAGGCTTCGGCGGGACTAGCGGGAGTTACGAGCAGTACTTC. This translates into CASSLGFGGTSGSYEQYF.

V usage is TRBV18 and J usage is TRBJ2-1; D unresolved. There are 14 residues in the CDR3. Germline V CDR1 and CDR2: KGHSH, LQKENI. V dropped 6 bases and J dropped 0 bases, with 9 bases sitting between them. CDR3 bases: TGTGCCAGCTCTGCGTACAGCTCCTACAATGAGCAGTTCTTC. It encodes CASSAYSSYNEQFF.

In its sample, this clone was seen a few times. This CDR3 reads CASSPGTSAGYEQYF. The DNA for the CDR3 is TGTGCCAGCAGCCCCGGGACTAGCGCTGGCTACGAGCAGTACTTC. The chain employs TRBV13 and TRBJ2-7, with TRBD2 matching over 10 bases. Unmatched junction bases numbered 7, after V lost 5 bases and J lost 3 bases. Germline loops: CDR1 PRHDT, CDR2 FYEKMQ (reference sequence). CDR3 length: 15 amino acids.

The J gene is TRBJ2-7, the V gene TRBV6-5, with 8 nucleotides matching TRBD1. Germline lookup yields CDR1 MNHEY and CDR2 SVGAGI. This CDR3 is 14 amino acids long. The J segment lost 2 bases and the V segment lost 6 bases, leaving 6 bases of the junction unmatched. This CDR3 reads CASRPMTGAYEQYF. CDR3 DNA: TGTGCCAGCAGGCCCATGACAGGGGCCTACGAGCAGTACTTC.

The chain couples TRBV27 to TRBJ1-6; no clear D gene. V lost 3 bases, J lost 7 bases, and 10 bases lay in between. The CDR3 length is 14 residues. Germline V gene lookup returns CDR1 MNHEY and CDR2 SMNVEV (reference sequence). The CDR3 nucleotides read TGTGCCAGCAGTTTCATAGCGGGCAATTCACCCCTCCACTTT. This encodes CASSFIAGNSPLHF.

The J gene is TRBJ1-3, the V gene TRBV4-1; D possibly corresponds to TRBD1 (5 bases). Germline V gene sequence: CDR1 MGHRA, CDR2 YSYEKL. Between the trimmed V and J ends, which lost 4 bases and 0 bases, there was a span of 16 bases. CDR3 size: 17 residues. Written as DNA, the CDR3 is TGCGCCAGCAGCCGGGGGGGGTTGGTGCTCTCTGGAAACACCATATATTTT. This translates into CASSRGGLVLSGNTIYF.

For this clone: Other DNA sequences of this sample code for an identical CDR3. CDR3 protein: CASSVGGGTYEQYF. DNA for the CDR3: TGTGCCAGCAGCGTAGGAGGGGGAACCTACGAGCAGTACTTC. The chain joins TRBV9 to TRBJ2-7; perhaps TRBD1 as D (6 bases). Trimming took off 0 bases at V and 2 bases at J, with 9 bases between the two ends. The CDR3 loop spans 14 amino acids. Germline lookup yields CDR1 SGDLS and CDR2 YYNGEE.

The gene calls are TRBV10-3 and TRBJ2-2; 7 bases are shared with TRBD2. This CDR3 is built from 14 residues. Per the germline V gene, CDR1 is ENHRY and CDR2 is SYGVKD. V gave up 10 bases and J gave up 0 bases; unmatched junction bases: 5. The CDR3 here is CATTAGSNTGELFF. CDR3 nucleotide sequence: TGTGCCACTACAGCGGGGTCGAACACCGGGGAGCTGTTTTTT.

The V gene is TRBV7-8, the J gene TRBJ2-7; 10 bases align to TRBD1. Germline values: CDR1 SGHVS, CDR2 FQNEAQ. The CDR3 extends over 14 amino acids. J was trimmed by 6 bases and V by 5 bases; bases with no gene match: 7. CDR3 sequence (DNA): TGTGCCAGCAGCGCGGGACAGGGGATTATCGAGCAGTACTTC. Protein product: CASSAGQGIIEQYF.

The chain joins TRBV10-3 to TRBJ2-1; 13 nucleotides agree with TRBD2. The germline CDR1 and CDR2 sequences are ENHRY and SYGVKD. Trimming removed 6 bases from V and 10 bases from J; junction bases left unmatched: 9. The CDR3 covers 15 residues. The CDR3 coding sequence is TGTGCCATCAGAGACGGACTAGCGGGAGACCAAGAGCAGTTCTTC. It translates to CAIRDGLAGDQEQFF.

The rearrangement links TRBV5-6 to TRBJ2-7; 7 bases are shared with TRBD1. Unmatched junction bases numbered 5, after V lost 6 bases and J lost 2 bases. Germline CDR1 is SGHDT and CDR2 is YYEEEE. The CDR3 contains 13 residues. The CDR3 reads CASTKGAPYEQYF. In DNA form, the CDR3 reads TGTGCCAGCACAAAGGGGGCGCCCTACGAGCAGTACTTC.

The rearrangement links TRBV11-3 to TRBJ2-1; 8 nucleotides align to TRBD2. Germline V gene data show CDR1 as SGHNT and CDR2 as YENEEA. This CDR3 is 16 amino acids long. V lost 3 bases and J lost 7; bases outside the gene matches: 11. CDR3: CASSFQSGSTLNEQFF. The CDR3, as DNA: TGTGCCAGCAGCTTTCAAAGCGGGAGTACTCTAAATGAGCAGTTCTTC.

This clone was counted once. The chain has TRBV7-9 and TRBJ1-1; D remains ambiguous. Germline V CDR1 and CDR2: SEHNR, FQNEAQ (reference sequence). With 1 base removed from V and 1 base from J, the gap between germline ends came to 7 bases. The CDR3 spans 14 residues. CDR3 bases: TGTGCCAGCAGCTTAGAGAACAAGAACACTGAAGCTTTCTTT. Encoded protein: CASSLENKNTEAFF.

This clone was seen a single time. V and J are TRBV11-2 and TRBJ2-7; weak D call: TRBD2 (5 bases). V lost 6 bases to trimming and J lost 3 bases, with 15 bases between them. Germline V lookup: CDR1 SGHAT, CDR2 FQNNGV. The length of the CDR3 is 14 residues. Here the CDR3 reads CASSPQPGSYEQYF. The CDR3, as DNA: TGTGCCAGCAGTCCCCAACCGGGGAGCTACGAGCAGTACTTC.

V and J are TRBV6-5 and TRBJ1-2; maybe TRBD1 (5 bases). Trimming pared 5 bases from V and 8 bases from J, leaving 12 bases between. The CDR3 has 12 amino acids. Germline CDR1 and CDR2: MNHEY and SVGAGI. Here the CDR3 reads CASSNGQGGYTF. The CDR3 DNA reads as TGTGCCAGCAGTAACGGACAAGGAGGCTACACCTTC.

This sequence joins TRBV5-1 and TRBJ2-7, with D tentatively TRBD1 (6 bases). V lost 3 bases and J 0 bases, leaving 13 bases between the germline ends. CDR1 is SGHRS and CDR2 is YFSETQ in the germline V gene. The CDR3 sequence is 15 residues long. The CDR3 region is CASSWTGHSSYEQYF. The CDR3 coding sequence is TGCGCCAGCAGCTGGACGGGACACAGCTCCTACGAGCAGTACTTC.

V and J are TRBV11-3 and TRBJ2-2; 8 bases agree with TRBD1. Trimming cost V 0 bases and J 5 bases; bases outside gene matches: 14. Germline V gene data show CDR1 as SGHNT and CDR2 as YENEEA. CDR3 size: 19 residues. CDR3 DNA: TGTGCCAGCAGCTTAGAGGGGCGGCAGGGGGCGTCGGATACCGGGGAGCTGTTTTTT. Its translation is CASSLEGRQGASDTGELFF.

V is TRBV27 and J is TRBJ1-2; unclear D gene. The germline CDR1 and CDR2 sequences are MNHEY and SMNVEV (reference sequence). The CDR3 covers 14 residues. The V end was cut by 8 bases, the J end by 2 bases, with 15 bases between. CDR3 in DNA: TGTGCCAGCTCACGGGGAGTGTCGAACTATGGCTACACCTTC. Protein sequence: CASSRGVSNYGYTF.

The gene calls are TRBV19 and TRBJ1-1, with D perhaps matching TRBD1 (5 bases). Germline V CDR1 and CDR2: LNHDA, SQIVND (reference sequence). Trimming removed 6 bases at V and 2 bases at J, with 10 bases between. The CDR3 is 13 amino acids. The CDR3 DNA follows: TGTGCCAGTAGCGGGGGACTCAACACTGAAGCTTTCTTT. This gives the protein CASSGGLNTEAFF.

V usage is TRBV30 and J usage is TRBJ1-3; no clear D. Germline values: CDR1 GTSNPN, CDR2 SVGIG (reference sequence). CDR3 length: 13 amino acids. V lost 8 bases and J lost 0, with 11 bases in between. The CDR3 nucleotides read TGTGCCCTACAGCTATCCTCTGGAAACACCATATATTTT. Amino acids: CALQLSSGNTIYF. Variable domain in full (rest from reference TRBV30 and TRBJ1-3): SQTIHQWPATLVQPVGSPLSLECTVEGTSNPNLYWYRQAAGRGLQLLFYSVGIGQISSEVPQNLSASRPQDRQFILSSKKLLLSDSGFYLCALQLSSGNTIYFGEGSWLTVV.